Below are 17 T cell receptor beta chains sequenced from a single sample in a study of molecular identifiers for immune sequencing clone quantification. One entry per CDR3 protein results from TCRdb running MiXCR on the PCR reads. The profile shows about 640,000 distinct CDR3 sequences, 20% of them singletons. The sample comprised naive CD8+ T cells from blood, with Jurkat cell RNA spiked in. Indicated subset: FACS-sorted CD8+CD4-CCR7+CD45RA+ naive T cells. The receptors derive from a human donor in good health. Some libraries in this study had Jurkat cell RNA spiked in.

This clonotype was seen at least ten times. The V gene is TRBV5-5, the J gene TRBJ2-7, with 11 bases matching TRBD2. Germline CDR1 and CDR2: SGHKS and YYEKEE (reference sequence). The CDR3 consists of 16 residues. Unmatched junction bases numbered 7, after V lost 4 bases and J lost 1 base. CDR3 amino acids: CASSPMLAGGSYEQYF. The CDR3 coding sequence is TGTGCCAGCAGCCCAATGCTAGCGGGGGGTTCCTACGAGCAGTACTTC.

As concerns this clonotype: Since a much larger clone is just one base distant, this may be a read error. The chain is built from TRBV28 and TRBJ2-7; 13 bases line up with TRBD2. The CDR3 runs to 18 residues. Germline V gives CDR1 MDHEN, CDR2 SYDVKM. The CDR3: CASSTRTSGSGSSYEQHF. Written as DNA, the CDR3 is TGTGCCAGCAGTACTCGGACTAGCGGGAGCGGTAGCTCCTACGAGCAGCACTTC.

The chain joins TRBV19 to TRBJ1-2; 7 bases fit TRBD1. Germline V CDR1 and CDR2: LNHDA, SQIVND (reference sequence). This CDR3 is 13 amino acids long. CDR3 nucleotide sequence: TGTGCGATTTCGACAGGGCTCCACTATGGCTACACCTTC. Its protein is CAISTGLHYGYTF.

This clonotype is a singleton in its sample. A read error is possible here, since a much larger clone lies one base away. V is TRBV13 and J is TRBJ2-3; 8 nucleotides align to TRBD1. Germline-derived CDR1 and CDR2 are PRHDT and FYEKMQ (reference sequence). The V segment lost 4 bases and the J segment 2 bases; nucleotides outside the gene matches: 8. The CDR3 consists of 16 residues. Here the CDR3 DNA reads TGTGCCAGCAGCTGCAGAACAGGGGGAAACACAGATACGCAGTATTTT. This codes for CASSCRTGGNTDTQYF.

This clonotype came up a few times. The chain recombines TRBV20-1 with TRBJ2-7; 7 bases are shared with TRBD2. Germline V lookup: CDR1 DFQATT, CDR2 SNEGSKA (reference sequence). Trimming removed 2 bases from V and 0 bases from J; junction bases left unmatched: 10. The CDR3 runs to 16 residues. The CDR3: CSARPTSAVSSYEQYF. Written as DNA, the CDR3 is TGCAGTGCTAGACCTACTAGCGCTGTAAGCTCCTACGAGCAGTACTTC.

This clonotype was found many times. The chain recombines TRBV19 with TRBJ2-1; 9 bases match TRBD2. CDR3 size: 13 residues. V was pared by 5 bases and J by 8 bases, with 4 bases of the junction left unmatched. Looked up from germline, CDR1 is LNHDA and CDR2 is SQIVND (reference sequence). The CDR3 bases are TGTGCCAGTAGTCTGATAGCGGGAGATGAGCAGTTCTTC. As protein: CASSLIAGDEQFF.

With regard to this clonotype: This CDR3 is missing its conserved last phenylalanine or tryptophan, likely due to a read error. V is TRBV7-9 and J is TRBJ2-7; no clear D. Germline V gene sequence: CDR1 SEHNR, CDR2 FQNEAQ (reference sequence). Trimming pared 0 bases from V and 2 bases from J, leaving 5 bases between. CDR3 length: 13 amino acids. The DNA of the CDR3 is TGTGCCAGCAGCTTAGCCGGCACCTACGAGCAGTACCTC. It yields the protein CASSLAGTYEQYL.

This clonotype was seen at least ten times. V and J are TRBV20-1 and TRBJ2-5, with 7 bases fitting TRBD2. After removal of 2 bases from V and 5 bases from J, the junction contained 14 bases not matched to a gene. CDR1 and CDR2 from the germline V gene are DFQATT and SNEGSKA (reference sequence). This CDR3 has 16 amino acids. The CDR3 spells CSARWERGQHGETQYF. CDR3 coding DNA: TGCAGTGCTAGATGGGAGCGGGGCCAACATGGGGAGACCCAGTACTTC.

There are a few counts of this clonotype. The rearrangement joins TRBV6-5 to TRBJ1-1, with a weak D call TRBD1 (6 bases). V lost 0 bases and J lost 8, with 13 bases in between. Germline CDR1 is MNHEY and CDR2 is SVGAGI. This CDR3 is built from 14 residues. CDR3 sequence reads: CASSYSEAGVEAFF. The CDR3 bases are TGTGCCAGCAGTTACTCTGAGGCAGGGGTCGAAGCTTTCTTT.

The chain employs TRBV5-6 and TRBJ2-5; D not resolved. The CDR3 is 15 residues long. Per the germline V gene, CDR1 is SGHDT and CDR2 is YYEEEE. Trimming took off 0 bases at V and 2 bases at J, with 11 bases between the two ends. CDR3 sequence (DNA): TGTGCCAGCAGCTTGGTCCGGGCCGAACAAGAGACCCAGTACTTC. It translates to CASSLVRAEQETQYF.

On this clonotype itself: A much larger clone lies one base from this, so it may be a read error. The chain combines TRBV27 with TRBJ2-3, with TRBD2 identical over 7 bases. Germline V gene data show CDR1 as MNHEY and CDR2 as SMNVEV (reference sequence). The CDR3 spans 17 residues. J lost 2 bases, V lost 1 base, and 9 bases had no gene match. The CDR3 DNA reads TGTGCCAGCAGTTTATTAGGCGGGAGTCCTGCCACAGATACGCAGTATTTT. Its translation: CASSLLGGSPATDTQYF.

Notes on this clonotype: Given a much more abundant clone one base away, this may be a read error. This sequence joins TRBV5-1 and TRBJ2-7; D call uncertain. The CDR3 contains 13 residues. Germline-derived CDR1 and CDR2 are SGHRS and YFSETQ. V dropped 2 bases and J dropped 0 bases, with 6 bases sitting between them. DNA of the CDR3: TGCGCCAGCAGCTTCCCCTACTCCTACGAGCAGTACTTC. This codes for CASSFPYSYEQYF.

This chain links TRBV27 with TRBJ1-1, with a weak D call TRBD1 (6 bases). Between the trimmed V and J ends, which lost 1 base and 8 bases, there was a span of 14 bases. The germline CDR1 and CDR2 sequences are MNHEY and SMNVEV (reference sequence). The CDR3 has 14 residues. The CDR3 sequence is CASSLFGGLNEAFF. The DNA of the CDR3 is TGTGCCAGCAGTTTATTCGGGGGGCTAAACGAAGCTTTCTTT.

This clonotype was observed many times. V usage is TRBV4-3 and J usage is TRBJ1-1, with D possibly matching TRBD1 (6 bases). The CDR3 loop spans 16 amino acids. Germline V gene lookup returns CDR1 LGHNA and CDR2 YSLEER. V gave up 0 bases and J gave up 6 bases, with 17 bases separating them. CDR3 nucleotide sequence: TGCGCCAGCAGCCAAGATTGGGGGGGCGAATCGGCTGAAGCTTTCTTT. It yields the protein CASSQDWGGESAEAFF.

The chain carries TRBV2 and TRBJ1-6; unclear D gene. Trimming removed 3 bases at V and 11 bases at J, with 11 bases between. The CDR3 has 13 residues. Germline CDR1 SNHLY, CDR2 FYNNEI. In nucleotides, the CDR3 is TGTGCCAGCAGTGACGGGAGCCCAGCACCCCTCCACTTT. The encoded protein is CASSDGSPAPLHF.

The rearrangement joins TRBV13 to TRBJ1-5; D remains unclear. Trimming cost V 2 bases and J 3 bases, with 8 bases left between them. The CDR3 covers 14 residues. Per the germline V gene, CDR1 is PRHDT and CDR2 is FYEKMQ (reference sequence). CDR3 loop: CASSLRNLNQPQHF. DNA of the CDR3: TGTGCCAGCAGCTTAAGGAACCTCAATCAGCCCCAGCATTTT.

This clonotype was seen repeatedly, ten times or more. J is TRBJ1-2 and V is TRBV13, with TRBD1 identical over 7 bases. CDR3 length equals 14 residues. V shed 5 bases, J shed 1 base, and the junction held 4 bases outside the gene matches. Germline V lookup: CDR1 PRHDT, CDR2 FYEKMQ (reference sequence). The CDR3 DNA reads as TGTGCCAGCAGCACGGGACAGAATAACTATGGCTACACCTTC. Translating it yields CASSTGQNNYGYTF. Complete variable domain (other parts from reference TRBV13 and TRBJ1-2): AAGVIQSPRHLIKEKRETATLKCYPIPRHDTVYWYQQGPGQDPQFLISFYEKMQSDKGSIPDRFSAQQFSDYHSELNMSSLELGDSALYFCASSTGQNNYGYTFGSGTRLTVV.